This T cell receptor beta chain was sequenced during a study of T cell responses to AZD1222 COVID-19 vaccine. Overall study results and limits: Breadth and depth of Spike-specific TCRs rose after two AZD1222 doses. Sampling that yielded the repertoires occurred only after the peak T cell response. The CD4 TCRs associated with vaccination extended across spike and predominated at 160-218 and 743-854. Donors were mostly white British, more females; clonal diversity possibly underestimated.

Repertoires were generated with immunoSEQ multiplex PCR, while TCRdb's copy carries only in-frame clones and drops some. Of 170,000 or so clones in the sample, around 90% are singletons; the top ten hold roughly 11%. Trimming stripped 5 bases from V and 5 bases from J, with 19 bases between. From germline, CDR1 is MNHEY and CDR2 SVGAGI. The CDR3 loop spans 15 amino acids. Note on this clone: No antigen is known for it.

This TCR was sampled from an adult who received the AZD1222 COVID-19 vaccine. Sequences were derived from peripheral blood, sampled 28 days after the second AZD1222 dose. The V call is TRBV6-5, the J call TRBJ2-7; weak D call: TRBD1 (5 bases). Here the CDR3 reads CASSNPWQGLNEQYF. The CDR3 DNA sequence: TGTGCCAGCAGTAACCCCTGGCAGGGTCTTAACGAGCAGTACTTC.